What follows describes a single T cell receptor (beta chain). Its antigen is not known. Tuberculin skin test and IGRA determined adolescents' latent tuberculosis status at entry. Unsorted cryopreserved PBMC were sequenced, averaging around 99,000 T cells per clinical donor. These data are taken from a study of T cells in tuberculosis. About the research overall: A South African cohort included IGRA-negative adolescents, latently infected IGRA-positive adolescents and adults with active tuberculosis. Study-wide points: Smaller alpha distances in active tuberculosis partly reflected shorter CDR3-alpha lengths.

The CDR3 has 15 amino acids. The V gene end was trimmed by 4 bases and the J gene end by 6 bases; junction bases not matched to a gene: 10. Germline loops: CDR1 KGHSH, CDR2 LQKENI. Profiled with immunoSEQ multiplex PCR; TCRdb holds only in-frame clones, not every one. Among tens of thousands of clones, roughly 96% were seen once, and the ten largest hold roughly 7%. The chain employs TRBV18 and TRBJ1-2, with 8 bases aligning to TRBD1. The TCR sequence derives from a donor aged 10-29 years with latent tuberculosis or without tuberculosis infection. The material sequenced was PBMCs. The CDR3 nucleotides read TGTGCCAGCTCACTACTCGGACAGGGCAATGATGGCTACACCTTC. Its protein is CASSLLGQGNDGYTF.